The source of this TCR beta chain is a study of shared clonotypes between healthy human individuals. As regards this clone: This specimen includes other DNA sequences encoding the same CDR3.

The assay was immunoSEQ multiplex PCR, and TCRdb's table has in-frame clones only and misses some. This repertoire shows more than 2 million clones, 95% found once; its top ten account for less than 0.15%. The clonotype originates from a man aged 18 to 35 in good health. The specimen sequenced was naive CD4+ T cells sorted from blood. Sample subset: CD45RA+ positively selected.

The CDR3 here is CASSPTEVSGNTIYF. The CDR3 coding sequence is TGTGCCAGCTCACCGACGGAAGTCTCTGGAAACACCATATATTTT. V is TRBV18 and J is TRBJ1-3; D is undetermined. CDR1 and CDR2 (germline): KGHSH, LQKENI. The V end lost 3 bases, the J end lost 0 bases, and 9 bases lay between the germline ends. This CDR3 contains 15 residues. The full variable domain, in which reference TRBV18 and TRBJ1-3 provide the parts outside the CDR3, is NAGVMQNPRHLVRRRGQEARLRCSPMKGHSHVYWYRQLPEEGLKFMVYLQKENIIDESGMPKERFSAEFPKEGPSILRIQQVVRGDSAAYFCASSPTEVSGNTIYFGEGSWLTVV.